The next 18 T cell receptor beta chains were all read from a single sample in a study of cytomegalovirus exposure and HLA in healthy donors. PCR was performed using 60 Vbeta and 13 Jbeta primers. Profiled with immunoSEQ multiplex PCR; TCRdb holds only in-frame clones, not every one. The repertoire consists of approximately 100,000 clones, with more than 65% occurring once and the leading ten covering about 4.3%. The sequencing sample was made of PBMCs. The origin of the receptors is a woman aged 18 to 35 in good health and CMV-seropositive.

The chain couples TRBV7-9 to TRBJ2-3, with D possibly being TRBD2 (6 bases). Looked up from germline, CDR1 is SEHNR and CDR2 is FQNEAQ (reference sequence). CDR3 length: 15 amino acids. With 7 bases removed from V and 0 bases from J, the gap between germline ends came to 14 bases. As DNA, the CDR3 is TGTGCCAGCACCCAAGCGGGTGCTAGCACAGATACGCAGTATTTT. Translation gives CASTQAGASTDTQYF.

The chain couples TRBV19 to TRBJ2-1; D may be TRBD2 (5 bases). There are 12 residues in the CDR3. The V gene lost 5 bases and the J gene lost 7 bases, with 9 bases spanning the gap. Germline lookup yields CDR1 LNHDA and CDR2 SQIVND (reference sequence). CDR3 sequence (DNA): TGTGCCAGTAGTCCGGGGATTAATGAGCAGTTCTTC. Translated, it gives CASSPGINEQFF.

The genes are TRBV5-4 and TRBJ2-2; tentative D call: TRBD2 (5 bases). V gave up 0 bases and J gave up 4 bases, with 10 bases separating them. CDR3 length: 15 amino acids. Germline V CDR1 and CDR2: SGHNT, YYREEE (reference sequence). As DNA, the CDR3 is TGTGCCAGCAGCTTGGTTCTAGGGAGCACCGGGGAGCTGTTTTTT. Translating it yields CASSLVLGSTGELFF.

This chain joins TRBV27 and TRBJ1-5; the D is unclear. The V end lost 3 bases, the J end lost 5 bases, and 11 bases lay between the germline ends. Germline V gene lookup returns CDR1 MNHEY and CDR2 SMNVEV (reference sequence). This CDR3 has 14 amino acids. CDR3 DNA sequence: TGTGCCAGCAGTTTCGGTAGTGCGGATCAGCCCCAGCATTTT. Protein product: CASSFGSADQPQHF.

The J gene is TRBJ2-7, the V gene TRBV18; TRBD1 aligns across 10 bases. CDR3 length equals 14 residues. Germline V CDR1 and CDR2: KGHSH, LQKENI. With V trimmed by 3 bases and J by 5 bases, 4 bases remained unmatched. DNA of the CDR3: TGTGCCAGCTCACCTTCCGGGACAGGGGACGAGCAGTACTTC. It specifies CASSPSGTGDEQYF.

V and J are TRBV6-5 and TRBJ2-2; TRBD2 is a possible D gene (6 bases). The V gene's germline CDR1 is MNHEY and CDR2 SVGAGI. The CDR3 has 14 residues. V was pared by 2 bases and J by 7 bases, with 11 bases between. The CDR3 DNA sequence: TGTGCCAGCAGTTACCGGGGAGGAAGCGGGGAGCTGTTTTTT. Protein: CASSYRGGSGELFF.

The V and J genes are TRBV7-3 and TRBJ2-1; 7 nucleotides align to TRBD2. This CDR3 has 15 residues. Germline loops: CDR1 SGHTA, CDR2 FQGTGA. Trimming took 5 bases from V and 0 from J; bases not matched to a gene: 4. CDR3 amino acids: CASSRSGFSYNEQFF. The DNA of the CDR3 is TGTGCCAGCAGCCGTAGCGGGTTCTCCTACAATGAGCAGTTCTTC.

This chain links TRBV7-2 with TRBJ2-1, with D perhaps matching TRBD2 (5 bases). This CDR3 spans 15 amino acids. Trimming removed 2 bases at V and 6 bases at J, with 14 bases between. The V gene's germline CDR1 is SGHTA and CDR2 FQGNSA. The CDR3 DNA is TGTGCCAGCAGCTTATCCGGGATCCGGTCCAATGAGCAGTTCTTC. Amino acid sequence: CASSLSGIRSNEQFF.

Remarks on this clone: A junction boundary mismatches the germline segment, possibly from a read error. In DNA, the CDR3 is TGCGCCAGCAGCCAAGGACAGGAGAACACTGAAGCTTTCTTT. This encodes CASSQGQENTEAFF. This chain links TRBV11-2 with TRBJ1-1; 7 positions match TRBD1. Germline-derived CDR1 and CDR2 are SGHAT and FQNNGV. This CDR3 has 14 amino acids.

This clone was seen more than once but under ten times. The chain has TRBV4-3 and TRBJ2-7; D remains ambiguous. Trimming left V 1 base short and J 0 bases short, with 10 bases between. Germline CDR1 is LGHNA and CDR2 is YSLEER. The CDR3 runs 15 residues. CDR3 region: CASSQVLRSSYEQYF. The DNA of the CDR3 is TGCGCCAGCAGCCAAGTTCTCAGAAGCTCCTACGAGCAGTACTTC.

This sequence joins TRBV5-1 and TRBJ2-5; TRBD2 matches at 11 bases. Gene TRBJ2-7 matches the end of the DNA better, so the J call may be wrong. Germline CDR1 is SGHRS and CDR2 is YFSETQ. The CDR3 is made up of 19 amino acids. CDR3 sequence: CASSLASAGLAASSYEQYF. For the CDR3, the DNA is TGCGCCAGCAGCTTGGCTAGTGCGGGACTAGCGGCTAGCTCCTACGAGCAGTACTTC.

The J gene is TRBJ2-3, the V gene TRBV29-1, with 14 bases identical to TRBD2. Germline CDR1 SQVTM, CDR2 ANQGSEA. V dropped 6 bases and J dropped 2; count of bases not matched to a gene: 4. CDR3 length: 15 residues. DNA for the CDR3: TGCAGCGTCCAGGGACTAGCGGGAGCCACAGATACGCAGTATTTT. It encodes CSVQGLAGATDTQYF.

This sequence joins TRBV5-1 and TRBJ2-7; TRBD2 is a possible D gene (5 bases). V lost 3 bases, J lost 2 bases, and 9 bases lay in between. The CDR3 contains 13 residues. The germline V gene has CDR1 SGHRS and CDR2 YFSETQ. The CDR3 is CASSYPGTYEQYF. Here the CDR3 DNA reads TGCGCCAGCAGCTACCCCGGGACCTACGAGCAGTACTTC.

The rearrangement uses TRBV5-1 and TRBJ2-7; D ambiguous. This CDR3 has 12 amino acids. In germline, CDR1 is SGHRS, CDR2 YFSETQ. V lost 0 bases to trimming and J lost 6 bases, with 7 bases between them. The CDR3 DNA follows: TGCGCCAGCAGCTTGGGGAGCCTCGAGCAGTACTTC. Its translation is CASSLGSLEQYF.

The chain has TRBV7-2 and TRBJ1-2; TRBD1 might be the D (5 bases). V was clipped by 5 bases and J by 7 bases, with 8 bases between them. CDR1 is SGHTA, CDR2 FQGNSA, per germline. CDR3 length equals 11 residues. CDR3 in DNA: TGTGCCAGCAGCATCAGGGTTGGCTACACCTTC. Translating it yields CASSIRVGYTF. Variable domain in full (rest from reference TRBV7-2 and TRBJ1-2): GAGVSQSPSNKVTEKGKDVELRCDPISGHTALYWYRQSLGQGLEFLIYFQGNSAPDKSGLPSDRFSAERTGGSVSTLTIQRTQQEDSAVYLCASSIRVGYTFGSGTRLTVV.

This clone has a handful of counts. The rearrangement uses TRBV27 and TRBJ2-5; TRBD1 matches at 11 bases. Germline assignment: CDR1 MNHEY and CDR2 SMNVEV (reference sequence). The CDR3 sequence is 15 residues long. V shed 8 bases and J 5 bases; nucleotides not matched to a gene: 10. For the CDR3, the DNA is TGTGCCAGCTCGAAAGGGACAGGGGGTGTGGAGACCCAGTACTTC. Translated, it gives CASSKGTGGVETQYF.

The chain couples TRBV21-1 to TRBJ2-7; the table calls TRBD1, which could not be checked here. TRBV21-1 is a known pseudogene. This CDR3 contains 14 residues. The CDR3 loop is CASSSRGRAYEQYF. The CDR3 nucleotides read TGTGCCAGCAGCAGCAGGGGGCGCGCCTACGAGCAGTACTTC.

The CDR3 loop reads CASSFNRGLGNTIYF. The CDR3 DNA sequence: TGTGCCAGCAGTTTCAACAGGGGGCTAGGAAACACCATATATTTT. This rearrangement joins TRBV27 to TRBJ1-3, with 9 bases identical to TRBD1. The junction had 4 bases not matched to a gene; V was cut back by 3 bases and J by 4 bases. This CDR3 has 15 residues. Germline V gives CDR1 MNHEY, CDR2 SMNVEV (reference sequence).